The rows below give T cell receptor beta chains drawn from one sample of a study of PD-1 blockade in mismatch repair-deficient tumors. Sequencing was performed with immunoSEQ multiplex PCR; in TCRdb, only in-frame clones are kept and a portion is missing. The table includes 95,000 to 150,000 clones, approximately 90% detected once. This material consisted of peripheral blood, taken 44 weeks after starting pembrolizumab. These receptor sequences come from an adult with mismatch repair-deficient cancer. Each CDR3 is given with its conserved first and last residue. The D gene is left open where the match is weak. Part of the rows lack a size; the others show once, few, many or a class for expanded clones.

DNA | CDR3 | J | V | D | length | size
TGCGCCAGCAGTCAGCCTCCGACAGCCGTACACTACGAGCAGTACTTC | CASSQPPTAVHYEQYF | TRBJ2-7 | TRBV23-1 | - | 16 | few
TGTGCCAGCAGCCGGGGAAGGGGGAGGGATGAAAAACTGTTTTTT | CASSRGRGRDEKLFF | TRBJ1-4 | TRBV5-5 | - | 15 | -
TGTGCCTGGAGTGTACCTGGAGGGGGAGGTGTAAACTACGAGCAGTACTTC | CAWSVPGGGGVNYEQYF | TRBJ2-7 | TRBV30 | - | 17 | -
TGTGCCAGCAGCTCAATAGGGAGAACAGATACGCAGTATTTT | CASSSIGRTDTQYF | TRBJ2-3 | TRBV7-9 | - | 14 | once
TGCGCCAGCAGCCATCCAGCGGAGGGGGAAGGAGCTTTCTTT | CASSHPAEGEGAFF | TRBJ1-1 | TRBV4-1 | - | 14 | -
TGCGCCAGCAGCTTATCAACCAATGAGCAGTTCTTC | CASSLSTNEQFF | TRBJ2-1 | TRBV5-1 | - | 12 | -
TGTGCCAGCAGCTTACGGGCAGAGAATGAAAAACTGTTTTTT | CASSLRAENEKLFF | TRBJ1-4 | TRBV11-3 | - | 14 | -
TGTGCCTGGACGGCGGGACCCCATCATAGCACAGATACGCAGTATTTT | CAWTAGPHHSTDTQYF | TRBJ2-3 | TRBV30 | - | 16 | -
TGTGCCAGCAGCCCGAGACTAGCGGGAGGGCGAGAGACCCAGTACTTC | CASSPRLAGGRETQYF | TRBJ2-5 | TRBV7-2 | TRBD2 | 16 | -
TGTGCCAGCAGCCAAGGGAAGTACGGTGAGCAGTACTTC | CASSQGKYGEQYF | TRBJ2-7 | TRBV14 | - | 13 | -
TGTGCCACCGTGGCAGCTGGGGCCAACGTCCTGACTTTC | CATVAAGANVLTF | TRBJ2-6 | TRBV25-1 | - | 13 | -
TGTGCCACCAGCAGGCCCGGGACAGGGCCCCAGCCCCAGCATTTT | CATSRPGTGPQPQHF | TRBJ1-5 | TRBV15 | TRBD1 | 15 | -
TGTGCCAGCAGTGCGCAGATCGACAGGGTTTACGAGCAGTACTTC | CASSAQIDRVYEQYF | TRBJ2-7 | TRBV2 | TRBD1 | 15 | -
TGCGCCAGCAGCCAAGATGTCTCGGGCAGCCTTTCTGGAAACACCATATATTTT | CASSQDVSGSLSGNTIYF | TRBJ1-3 | TRBV4-1 | - | 18 | -
TGTGCCAGCAGACTCGCGTCCACAGATACGCAGTATTTT | CASRLASTDTQYF | TRBJ2-3 | TRBV27 | - | 13 | -
TGTGCCAGCACCTCAGGGGCAATCTCTAACTATGGCTACACCTTC | CASTSGAISNYGYTF | TRBJ1-2 | TRBV6-6 | - | 15 | -
TGCGCCAGCAGCCAGGGGGTCGGTTATGTAACTGAAGCTTTCTTT | CASSQGVGYVTEAFF | TRBJ1-1 | TRBV5-4 | TRBD1 | 15 | -
TGCGCCAGCGCCAGTGGGGGGATAGGGGAGCAGTACTTC | CASASGGIGEQYF | TRBJ2-7 | TRBV5-1 | - | 13 | -
TGTGCCAGTAGTCGTAACAACGGTGAAAAACTGTTTTTT | CASSRNNGEKLFF | TRBJ1-4 | TRBV19 | - | 13 | -